The 23 T cell receptor beta chains listed next were all sequenced from one sample in a study of blood T cell repertoires in COVID-19. Method: immunoSEQ multiplex PCR; TCRdb's copy keeps in-frame clones and lacks some. Of 200,000 to 300,000 clones in the sample, about 83% were seen once. The sequencing sample was made of PBMCs or T cells enriched from blood (not recorded which). The receptor set was obtained from a woman between 50 and 59 years old who had recovered from COVID-19.

CDR3 sequence: CASSLVINEQFF. CDR3 DNA: TGCGCCAGCAGCTTGGTAATCAATGAGCAGTTCTTC. This sequence joins TRBV5-1 and TRBJ2-1; no clear D gene. Germline CDR1 SGHRS, CDR2 YFSETQ. Trimming removed 0 bases from V and 6 bases from J, with 4 bases in between. This CDR3 has 12 residues.

This chain uses TRBV19 with TRBJ2-3; 8 nucleotides agree with TRBD2. This CDR3 is 15 amino acids long. V shed 4 bases, J shed 6 bases, and the junction held 9 bases outside the gene matches. The germline gives CDR1 LNHDA, CDR2 SQIVND (reference sequence). The CDR3 protein is CASSKQSGSLDTQYF. CDR3 DNA: TGTGCCAGTAGTAAACAAAGCGGGAGTCTGGATACGCAGTATTTT.

The chain has TRBV30 and TRBJ1-2, with 8 positions matching TRBD1. Germline assignment: CDR1 GTSNPN and CDR2 SVGIG (reference sequence). V was clipped by 4 bases and J by 4 bases; unmatched bases: 5. CDR3 length: 13 amino acids. CDR3 protein: CAWKNDRGYGYTF. The CDR3 nucleotides are TGTGCCTGGAAAAATGACAGGGGCTATGGCTACACCTTC. Based on the CDR3 plus reference TRBV30 and TRBJ1-2, the full variable domain is SQTIHQWPATLVQPVGSPLSLECTVEGTSNPNLYWYRQAAGRGLQLLFYSVGIGQISSEVPQNLSASRPQDRQFILSSKKLLLSDSGFYLCAWKNDRGYGYTFGSGTRLTVV.

The chain employs TRBV6-5 and TRBJ2-7; 9 bases align to TRBD1. The V gene end was trimmed by 4 bases and the J gene end by 3 bases; junction bases not matched to a gene: 4. Germline V gene data show CDR1 as MNHEY and CDR2 as SVGAGI. The CDR3 loop spans 14 amino acids. The CDR3 loop reads CASSSGQGIYEQYF. For the CDR3, the DNA is TGTGCCAGCAGTTCGGGACAGGGAATCTACGAGCAGTACTTC.

CDR3 loop: CSVQGGQETQYF. The CDR3 nucleotides are TGCAGCGTCCAGGGCGGACAAGAGACCCAGTACTTC. The chain employs TRBV29-1 and TRBJ2-5, with D possibly TRBD1 on 5 matching bases. The V gene lost 6 bases and the J gene lost 2 bases, with 10 bases spanning the gap. This CDR3 comprises 12 residues. Germline assignment: CDR1 SQVTM and CDR2 ANQGSEA.

CDR3 sequence: CASSFGPGGRGTEAFF. In DNA form, the CDR3 reads TGTGCCAGCAGTTTCGGACCTGGTGGAAGGGGCACTGAAGCTTTCTTT. The chain combines TRBV27 with TRBJ1-1; D might be TRBD1 (5 bases). V was trimmed by 3 bases and J by 4 bases, leaving 18 bases between them. The CDR3 extends over 16 amino acids. Germline V gives CDR1 MNHEY, CDR2 SMNVEV (reference sequence).

J is TRBJ1-2 and V is TRBV19; weak D call: TRBD1 (5 bases). The CDR3 loop spans 16 amino acids. Germline V gene lookup returns CDR1 LNHDA and CDR2 SQIVND (reference sequence). V dropped 3 bases and J dropped 2 bases, with 16 bases sitting between them. DNA of the CDR3: TGTGCCAGTAGTATCGTTCGTACACAGGCAAACTATGGCTACACCTTC. It specifies CASSIVRTQANYGYTF.

V gene TRBV3-1 (or the pseudogene TRBV3-2) combines with J gene TRBJ2-2; 7 nucleotides line up with TRBD2. The germline CDR1 and CDR2 sequences are LGHDT and YNNKEL (reference sequence). The junction had 6 bases not matched to a gene; V was cut back by 4 bases and J by 4 bases. The CDR3 totals 15 residues. The CDR3 region is CASSRTSELTGELFF. CDR3 DNA sequence: TGTGCCAGCAGCCGTACTAGCGAGCTCACCGGGGAGCTGTTTTTT.

The CDR3 bases are TGTGCCAGCAGGCGGGCTAGCGGGAGTTTAGAGACCCAGTACTTC. It yields the protein CASRRASGSLETQYF. V and J are TRBV2 and TRBJ2-5, with TRBD2 matching over 10 bases. Germline values: CDR1 SNHLY, CDR2 FYNNEI. V dropped 6 bases and J dropped 4; count of bases not matched to a gene: 8. The CDR3 length is 15 residues. The full variable domain, with the rest looked up from reference TRBV2 and TRBJ2-5, is EPEVTQTPSHQVTQMGQEVILRCVPISNHLYFYWYRQILGQKVEFLVSFYNNEISEKSEIFDDQFSVERPDGSNFTLKIRSTKLEDSAMYFCASRRASGSLETQYFGPGTRLLVL.

The chain employs TRBV4-1 and TRBJ1-2; D gene uncertain. CDR3 size: 13 residues. Trimming took off 0 bases at V and 8 bases at J, with 10 bases between the two ends. Per germline, CDR1 MGHRA and CDR2 YSYEKL. As DNA, the CDR3 is TGCGCCAGCAGCCAAGATCGGGTTGGGGGCTACACCTTC. It yields the protein CASSQDRVGGYTF.

The chain employs TRBV11-3 and TRBJ2-3; D is unclear. Trimming shortened V by 0 bases and J by 3 bases, and 4 bases separated the two germline ends. This CDR3 has 13 amino acids. Germline CDR1 is SGHNT and CDR2 is YENEEA. The CDR3 protein is CASSLDPTDTQYF. In DNA, the CDR3 is TGTGCCAGCAGCTTAGATCCGACAGATACGCAGTATTTT.

The chain combines TRBV29-1 with TRBJ2-3; D is unclear. The CDR3 sequence is 12 residues long. The V end lost 6 bases, the J end lost 2 bases, and 9 bases lay between the germline ends. Per germline, CDR1 SQVTM and CDR2 ANQGSEA. This CDR3 reads CSVLEDTDTQYF. The CDR3 coding sequence is TGCAGCGTGCTTGAGGACACAGATACGCAGTATTTT.

The gene calls are TRBV18 and TRBJ2-7; possible D gene TRBD2, 6 bases. The CDR3 has 15 residues. V was cut by 5 bases and J by 2 bases, with 16 bases left in between. CDR1 is KGHSH, CDR2 LQKENI, per germline. The CDR3 DNA is TGTGCCAGCTCATCCTATCTCGGGGGAACCTACGAGCAGTACTTC. Translation gives CASSSYLGGTYEQYF.

The genes are TRBV4-3 and TRBJ1-2; perhaps TRBD1 as D (6 bases). The CDR3 runs 16 residues. Germline V CDR1 and CDR2: LGHNA, YSLEER. The ends were cut back, 0 bases at V and 0 bases at J, with 11 bases in the middle. CDR3 DNA: TGCGCCAGCAGCCAAGATTCAACAGGGCCTAACTATGGCTACACCTTC. This codes for CASSQDSTGPNYGYTF.

This chain connects TRBV28 to TRBJ1-5, with a weak D call TRBD1 (5 bases). V lost 6 bases and J 3 bases, leaving 12 bases between the germline ends. CDR3 length equals 14 residues. Germline CDR1 reads MDHEN; CDR2 reads SYDVKM. The CDR3 nucleotides read TGTGCCAGCAGGTTGGGGCCTGCCAATCAGCCCCAGCATTTT. Translated: CASRLGPANQPQHF.

The chain links TRBV28 to TRBJ1-6, with 9 bases matching TRBD1. With 1 base clipped from V and 0 bases from J, the junction kept 4 bases outside the gene matches. The CDR3 loop spans 18 amino acids. Germline V lookup: CDR1 MDHEN, CDR2 SYDVKM. CDR3 sequence (DNA): TGTGCCAGCAGTTTATTAACAGGGGGCAGCTCCTATAATTCACCCCTCCACTTT. It is translated as CASSLLTGGSSYNSPLHF. Combining the CDR3 with reference TRBV28 and TRBJ1-6 gives the whole variable domain DVKVTQSSRYLVKRTGEKVFLECVQDMDHENMFWYRQDPGLGLRLIYFSYDVKMKEKGDIPEGYSVSREKKERFSLILESASTNQTSMYLCASSLLTGGSSYNSPLHFGNGTRLTVT.

The rearrangement uses TRBV19 and TRBJ1-2, with 8 bases aligning to TRBD1. Germline V gene lookup returns CDR1 LNHDA and CDR2 SQIVND (reference sequence). This CDR3 comprises 16 residues. The trim removed 6 bases at V and 7 bases at J, leaving 16 bases unmatched. The CDR3 DNA reads TGTGCCAGTAGGCCCGCGGAGGCAGGGGGCGCGGGTGGCTACACCTTC. This sequence encodes CASRPAEAGGAGGYTF.

The chain carries TRBV6-4 and TRBJ2-1, with TRBD2 identical over 11 bases. This CDR3 has 17 residues. After removal of 4 bases from V and 4 bases from J, the junction contained 9 bases not matched to a gene. The germline CDR1 and CDR2 sequences are MRHNA and SNTAGT. Here the CDR3 reads CASSVPVSGRDYNEQFF. CDR3 sequence (DNA): TGTGCCAGCAGTGTCCCGGTTAGCGGGAGGGATTACAATGAGCAGTTCTTC.

The chain couples TRBV7-6 to TRBJ2-1; possible D gene TRBD2, 5 bases. Looked up from germline, CDR1 is SGHVS and CDR2 is FNYEAQ. The CDR3 extends over 14 amino acids. Trimming left V 1 base short and J 5 bases short, with 9 bases between. For the CDR3, the DNA is TGTGCCAGCAGCTTAGGGGCGGAGGACAATGAGCAGTTCTTC. Translated, it gives CASSLGAEDNEQFF.

This chain uses TRBV7-8 with TRBJ1-3, with a possible D match to TRBD1 (6 bases). This CDR3 is built from 13 residues. The germline V and J ends were trimmed by 5 bases and 4 bases, with 9 bases remaining between them. The germline V gene encodes CDR1 SGHVS and CDR2 FQNEAQ. The CDR3 nucleotides read TGTGCCAGCAGCCCTAGGGGGGGAAACACCATATATTTT. It codes for CASSPRGGNTIYF.

The rearrangement links TRBV6-5 to TRBJ1-6; unclear D gene. This CDR3 has 15 residues. Germline lookup yields CDR1 MNHEY and CDR2 SVGAGI. The ends were cut back, 3 bases at V and 5 bases at J, with 11 bases in the middle. The CDR3 nucleotides are TGTGCCAGCAGTTATAGCTTGAGGGATAATTCACCCCTCCACTTT. It codes for CASSYSLRDNSPLHF.

The chain is built from TRBV5-6 and TRBJ2-3; 8 bases are shared with TRBD2. This CDR3 region has 14 residues. V lost 7 bases to trimming and J lost 2 bases; unmatched junction nucleotides: 6. Germline values: CDR1 SGHDT, CDR2 YYEEEE. The CDR3 region has the DNA TGTGCCAGCCGCGGACTAGCTGTCACAGATACGCAGTATTTT. Its translation: CASRGLAVTDTQYF. The variable domain in full, completed from reference TRBV5-6 and TRBJ2-3, reads DAGVTQSPTHLIKTRGQQVTLRCSPKSGHDTVSWYQQALGQGPQFIFQYYEEEERQRGNFPDRFSGHQFPNYSSELNVNALLLGDSALYLCASRGLAVTDTQYFGPGTRLTVL.

The rearrangement uses TRBV5-5 and TRBJ1-5, with D possibly being TRBD1 (6 bases). Germline CDR1 is SGHKS and CDR2 is YYEKEE (reference sequence). Trimming stripped 1 base from V and 9 bases from J, with 11 bases between. CDR3 size: 13 residues. The CDR3 spells CASSLLTGAPQHF. The CDR3 coding sequence is TGTGCCAGCAGCTTGCTGACAGGCGCGCCCCAGCATTTT.